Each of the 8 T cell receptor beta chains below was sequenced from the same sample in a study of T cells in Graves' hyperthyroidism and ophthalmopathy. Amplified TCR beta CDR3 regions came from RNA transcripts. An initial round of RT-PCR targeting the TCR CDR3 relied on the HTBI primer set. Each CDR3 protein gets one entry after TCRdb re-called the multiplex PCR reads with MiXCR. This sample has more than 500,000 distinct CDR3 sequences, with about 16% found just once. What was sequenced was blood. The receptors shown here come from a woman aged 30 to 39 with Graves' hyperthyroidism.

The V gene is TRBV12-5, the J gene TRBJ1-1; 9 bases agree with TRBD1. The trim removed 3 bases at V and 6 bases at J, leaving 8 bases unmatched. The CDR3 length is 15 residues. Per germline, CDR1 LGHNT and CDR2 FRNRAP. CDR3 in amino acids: CASGFNYRGLAEAFF. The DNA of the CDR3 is TGTGCTAGTGGTTTCAACTACAGGGGGCTCGCTGAAGCTTTCTTT.

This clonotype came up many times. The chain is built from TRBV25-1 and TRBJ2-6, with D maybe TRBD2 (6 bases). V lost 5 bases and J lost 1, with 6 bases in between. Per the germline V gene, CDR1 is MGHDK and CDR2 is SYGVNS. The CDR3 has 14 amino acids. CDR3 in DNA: TGTGCCAGCAGTCGGGGGTCTGGGGCCAACGTCCTGACTTTC. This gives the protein CASSRGSGANVLTF.

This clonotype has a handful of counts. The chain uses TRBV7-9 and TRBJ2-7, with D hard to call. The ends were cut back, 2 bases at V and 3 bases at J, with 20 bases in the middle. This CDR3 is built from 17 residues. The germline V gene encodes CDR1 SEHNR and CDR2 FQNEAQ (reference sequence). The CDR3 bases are TGTGCCAGCAGCTTACTCCAAGAGAGCAGGCTAATCTACGAGCAGTACTTC. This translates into CASSLLQESRLIYEQYF.

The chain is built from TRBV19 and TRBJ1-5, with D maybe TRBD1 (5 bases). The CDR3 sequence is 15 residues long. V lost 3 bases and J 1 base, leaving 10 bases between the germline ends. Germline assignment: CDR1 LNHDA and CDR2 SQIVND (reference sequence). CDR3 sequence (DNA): TGTGCCAGTAGTATGTGGGGGGGAAGCAATCAGCCCCAGCATTTT. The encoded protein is CASSMWGGSNQPQHF.

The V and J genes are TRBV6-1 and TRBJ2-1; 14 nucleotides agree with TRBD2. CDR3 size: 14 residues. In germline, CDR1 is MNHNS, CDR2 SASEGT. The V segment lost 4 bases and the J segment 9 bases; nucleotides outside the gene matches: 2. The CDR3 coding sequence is TGTGCCAGCAGTGGACTAGCGGGAGGGGTTGAGCAGTTCTTC. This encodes CASSGLAGGVEQFF.

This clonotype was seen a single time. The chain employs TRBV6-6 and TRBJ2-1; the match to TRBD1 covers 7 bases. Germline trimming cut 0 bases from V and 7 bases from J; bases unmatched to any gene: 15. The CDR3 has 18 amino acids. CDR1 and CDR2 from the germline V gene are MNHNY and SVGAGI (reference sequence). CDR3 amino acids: CASSYSVIGIGGWNEQFF. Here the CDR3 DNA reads TGTGCCAGCAGTTACTCGGTTATCGGGATAGGGGGCTGGAATGAGCAGTTCTTC.

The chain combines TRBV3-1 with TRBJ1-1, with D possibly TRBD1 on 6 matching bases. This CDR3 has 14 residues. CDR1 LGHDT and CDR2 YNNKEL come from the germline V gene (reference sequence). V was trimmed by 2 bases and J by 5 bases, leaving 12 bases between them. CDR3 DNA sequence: TGTGCCAGCAGCCAAATGGGGGCAGGGACTGAAGCTTTCTTT. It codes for CASSQMGAGTEAFF.

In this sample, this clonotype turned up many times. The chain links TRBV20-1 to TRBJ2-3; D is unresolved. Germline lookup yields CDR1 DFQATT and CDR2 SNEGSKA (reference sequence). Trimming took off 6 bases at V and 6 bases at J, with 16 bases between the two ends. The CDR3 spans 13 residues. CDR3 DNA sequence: TGCAGTGCCGATTTGCCCTTCGGGGATACGCAGTATTTT. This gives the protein CSADLPFGDTQYF.